Described below is a single TCR beta chain sequence and its context. Its specific antigen is unknown. Base qualities are missing; no much larger clone stands one base away. Libraries were made using 5' RACE. Sequencing relied on an Illumina HiSeq 2000. A universal primer binding site was introduced by template switching, and a unique molecular identifier was present in the final cDNA, enabling accurate counting of TCR cDNA molecules. First-strand cDNA for TCR alpha and beta chains was synthesized from specific primers in the conserved constant-segment region. Each cDNA library was double barcoded, with a SMART-Mk sample barcode plus Illumina barcodes, to control for contamination. TruSeq adapter sequences along with Illumina sample barcodes were introduced in two successive PCR steps. The TCR alpha and beta cDNA libraries were sequenced on the Illumina HiSeq platform using custom primers. The study's own analysis went as follows. MiGEC processed the raw reads to extract unique molecular identifiers, while MiXCR was used to determine the CDR3 positions. Recombination models were inferred per individual with the repgenHMM and IGoR tools using an EM algorithm. The analysis of shared clonotypes was done with the tcR package in R, with sharing normalized by the product of cloneset sizes. Out-of-frame nonproductive sequences were analyzed to study raw recombination free of thymic and clonal selection effects. TCRdb ran its own pipeline on the public reads, namely fastp trimming at Q25 and MiXCR clone calling, and kept in-frame beta chains. Rows with a matching CDR3 protein are joined into one entry that keeps the most common DNA and genes. The V and J calls and clone size are TCRdb's, not the authors'. The sample table contains a few hundred thousand distinct CDR3 sequences; only one count was recorded for about 8.5% of them. The biggest ten clones account for less than 4% of the sample.

All donors were healthy Caucasians. The twin cohort consisted of three pairs of female monozygotic twins, all aged about 18 to 29 years. CD4+ and CD8+ T cell populations were isolated with positive isolation kits from Invitrogen. The data stem from a study of identical twins (TCRdb year 2016). Notes on the research overall: The study deep-sequenced TCR alpha and beta repertoires from monozygotic twins, unrelated adults of various ages and cord blood to test whether fetal clonotypes persist. To rule out contamination, the twin experiments were replicated at different times with different library preparation protocols.

Looking up the germline V gene yields CDR1 MNHEY and CDR2 SVGEGT. V and J lose 5 bases and 5 bases, and a span of 12 bases separates them. From the cysteine up to the phenylalanine, the CDR3 has a length of 13 residues. Solely the CDR3 DNA is kept, with 39 bases framed from the first base. Overall study outcomes, separate from this receptor: Fewer insertions were carried by abundant cord blood beta clonotypes, a similar but weaker trend appeared in young adult naive repertoires, and no such trend appeared in memory repertoires. Out-of-frame TCR alpha sequences shared between twins showed an excess of low generation-probability sequences compared with coincidental sharing between unrelated individuals. The excess sharing between twins in beta out-of-frame sequences was weaker because fewer shared sequences reduced the signal-to-noise ratio. Conclusions relied on cross-sectional statistical analysis, since the same donors could not be followed over many years. Invariant T cells such as MAIT and iNKT could partly confound zero-insertion analyses, though diverse VJ usage argued against this for most clonotypes. In monozygotic twins, out-of-frame TCR alpha sharing was systematically underestimated by recombination models, although the models agreed with sharing between unrelated individuals.

These data were likewise used in another study, on yellow fever vaccine responses in identical twins. From that second study: The T cell response to vaccination in identical twins was reported by the authors to appear partly convergent and partly personalized. Focusing on identical twins, the study followed the T cell clones that responded to the vaccine, and did so with precision.

The sample comprised CD8+ T cells sorted from blood. The receptor's source is a woman aged 18-29 years in good health. The chain links TRBV6-2 or TRBV6-3 with TRBJ2-5, with the D gene too uncertain to name. The DNA sequence follows: TGTGCCAGCAGTCAGCCCCTAGGGGAGACCCAGTACTTC. It translates as CASSQPLGETQYF.